Sequencing of this T cell receptor beta chain was carried out in a study of vaccination effects on CD4 cells after COVID-19 (dated by TCRdb to the early 2020s). For context, the study as a whole: Post-vaccine samples across the study were collected a median of 72 days after the second dose, with a range of 14 to 241. The Oncomine TCR Beta short-read assay on an Illumina iSeq 100 was used to sequence cultures from other donors in the study. A total of 10 COVID-19 convalescent patients and several SARS-CoV-2-naive healthy vaccine recipients were included in the full study. The study compared SARS-CoV-2 spike-specific CD4+ TCR repertoires before and after mRNA vaccination in COVID-19 convalescent patients and infection-naive vaccine recipients. Overall results and qualifications from the work: Among healthy vaccine recipients, nearly all vaccine-induced clones were SARS-CoV-2 mono-reactive, and just 1 of 255 was cross-reactive with common cold coronaviruses. Clones induced by infection and clones induced by vaccination both contracted markedly at late timepoints after vaccination, which fits with T cell responses waning over time. Only a small number of convalescent patients were included, and no early post-infection timepoints were available, which limited the study.

Turning to this clone: What this receptor recognizes is not known. Per-base qualities were not stored, and no clone one base away is much larger.

The library was made by the immunoSEQ multiplex PCR assay. DNA from the cultured and isolated CD4+ T cells underwent TCR beta CDR3 sequencing. Per the authors' processing: Non-productive TCR sequences were removed and reads were trimmed to the CDR3 region, keeping CDR3s of at least 7 amino acids. The MANAFEST web app was used to identify antigen-specific clonotypes by comparing expansion in peptide wells with expansion in reference cultures. To count as positive, a clone had to show expansion at FDR<0.05 compared with the reference and with all other wells, an odds ratio above 5, and a frequency above 0.1% in two replicate wells. Clonotypes significantly expanded in SARS-CoV-2 spike wells and in at least one common cold coronavirus spike condition were defined as cross-reactive. Using the stringdist R package, CDR3 similarity was measured by Levenshtein distance, and unrooted trees were constructed with ape in R 3.6.1. The immuneACCESS repertoire file appears here via TCRdb, limited to in-frame rearrangements. These files lack a portion of the clones; in checked studies, under half of the deficit traces to unresolved V genes, and the cause of the others is not known. That table furnishes V, J and clone size, whereas the DNA furnished D and trimming. The sample table holds tens of thousands of clones, of which more than 60% were seen once. Of the sample, about 8.3% falls within the top ten clones.

Via the germline V gene (reference sequence), CDR1 is MNHEY and CDR2 SMNVEV. Relative to germline, V is 5 bases shorter and J is 7 bases shorter, with 18 bases between their ends. There are 14 amino acids in the CDR3, from cysteine to phenylalanine inclusive. Of the read, only the CDR3 DNA is kept; its 42 bases are in frame from base 1. In the ViraFEST assay, PBMC were stimulated with viral peptide pools, and antigen-specific CD4+ T cell clonotypes were then identified by expansion using TCR sequencing. After around ten days of culture, CD4+ T cells were isolated with the EasySep CD4+ T cell isolation kit. Each participant received two doses of an mRNA SARS-CoV-2 vaccine, either BNT162b2 or mRNA-1273. Healthy vaccine recipients had no prior SARS-CoV-2 infection, confirmed by negative nucleocapsid antibodies before and after vaccination. Each well held roughly 2.2 million PBMC cultured in IMDM containing approximately 5.3% human AB serum, 8 to 10 IU/ml IL-2 and gentamicin, along with 8 to 10 ug/ml peptides. Half of the culture medium was replaced with fresh IL-2-containing medium on days 3 and 7. Unless noted otherwise, every peptide stimulation condition was grown in triplicate wells. Using Ficoll-Paque Plus gradient centrifugation, PBMC were separated from whole blood and then either used fresh or cryopreserved at -140C. The spike proteins of SARS-CoV-2 and of the common cold coronaviruses HCoV-NL63, HCoV-OC43 and HCoV-229E were spanned by overlapping peptide pools. The QIAamp micro DNA kit was used to extract genomic DNA from the cultured CD4+ T cells.

The source material was CD4+ T cells from PBMCs cultured with SARS-CoV-2 spike peptides, sampled after COVID-19 vaccination. What this sample's cell subset or site label stands for: SARS-CoV-2 spike overlapping peptide pool stimulation. The receptor was derived from a human donor who received a COVID-19 vaccine. This chain joins TRBV27 to TRBJ2-7; tentative D gene TRBD2, with 5 bases matching. In nucleotide form, the sequence is TGTGCCAGCAGTCACTACACCGGAGGTAGGGAGCAGTACTTC. The resulting protein is CASSHYTGGREQYF.